This TCR beta chain was recovered during a study of PD-L1 blockade in urothelial cancer. The wider study: Earlier, patients had received 0 to 3 chemotherapy regimens. Across blood samples, T cells had a median count of approximately 130,000.

Study conclusions and caveats: Below-median pretreatment blood TCR clonality predicted better survival.

Noted time point: pretreatment peripheral blood. Urothelial carcinoma, locally advanced or metastatic, affected the patients. The CDR3 runs 15 residues. Per the germline V gene, CDR1 is SGHAT and CDR2 is FQNNGV. V gave up 1 base and J gave up 4 bases, with 13 bases separating them. Worth noting for this clone: Its antigen is unidentified.

The method was immunoSEQ multiplex PCR; TCRdb's version includes in-frame clones alone and lacks a portion of them. This sample has around 70,000 clones; 65% to 85% occur once, and the top ten carry 9% to 9.5%. The chain uses TRBV11-2 and TRBJ1-1; tentatively, D is TRBD1 (5 bases). The specimen was PBMCs, collected around atezolizumab (anti-PD-L1) treatment. The source is a woman in her 70s with urothelial cancer. The CDR3 DNA is TGTGCCAGCAGCTTAGCCGTGGGGCAGGGCACTGAAGCTTTCTTT. Its translation: CASSLAVGQGTEAFF.